A single sample is the source of the 2 T cell receptor beta chains below, sequenced in a study of beta chain features in type 1 diabetes. Study-level results: Type 1 diabetes patients had moderately but significantly shorter TCRB CDR3s in all four CD4+ subsets.

For these TCRs, the target antigens are not known. The entirety of the isolated RNA underwent reverse transcription, so expressed TCRB transcripts were sequenced. Assay used: immunoSEQ multiplex PCR; TCRdb lists only in-frame clones, some missing. Among about 260,000 clones listed, about 23% were seen once. Sample: naive CD4+ T cells from blood. These receptors were collected from a woman aged 25 to 39 with type 1 diabetes.

This clone was seen a few times. J is TRBJ1-5 and V is TRBV7-8, with 12 bases identical to TRBD1. Germline V gene data show CDR1 as SGHVS and CDR2 as FQNEAQ. This CDR3 region has 14 residues. V dropped 5 bases and J dropped 7; count of bases not matched to a gene: 3. Here the CDR3 reads CASSGTGGRQPQHF. The CDR3 DNA reads as TGTGCCAGCAGCGGGACAGGGGGCAGGCAGCCCCAGCATTTT.

J is TRBJ2-5 and V is TRBV29-1, with D perhaps matching TRBD1 (6 bases). Trimming took 4 bases from V and 5 from J, leaving 11 bases between them. CDR3 length equals 12 residues. Germline V gene data show CDR1 as SQVTM and CDR2 as ANQGSEA. The CDR3 protein is CSVVWGLETQYF. In DNA form, the CDR3 reads TGCAGCGTTGTATGGGGGCTGGAGACCCAGTACTTC.